The rows below give T cell receptor beta chains drawn from one sample of a study of T cells in Graves' hyperthyroidism and ophthalmopathy. In TCRdb, the multiplex PCR reads were re-called with MiXCR into one record per CDR3 protein. The table records some 370,000 distinct CDR3 sequences, over 12% of them present only once. Sequences were obtained from blood. These receptors were taken from a man over 45 with Graves' ophthalmopathy. Each CDR3 is given with its conserved first and last residue. A D gene is named only where the DNA matches it firmly. Where a row states a size, it is once, few, many or the class of an expanded clone; other rows omit it.

TRBJ1-2 | few | TRBV29-1 | - | CSVETRGNYGYTF | TGCAGCGTTGAAACAAGGGGGAACTATGGCTACACCTTC
TRBJ1-5 | many | TRBV20-1 | TRBD1 | CSAGQGFSGQPQHF | TGCAGTGCCGGACAGGGTTTTTCAGGACAGCCCCAGCATTTT
TRBJ2-7 | once | TRBV20-1 | - | CSARDAGRGGSYEQYF | TGCAGTGCTAGAGATGCCGGCAGGGGGGGCTCCTACGAGCAGTACTTC
TRBJ1-2 | few | TRBV10-3 | TRBD1 | CAISDGTGGSNYGYTF | TGTGCCATCAGTGATGGGACAGGGGGTTCTAACTATGGCTACACCTTC
TRBJ1-2 | few | TRBV7-2 | - | CASSLVYGYTF | TGTGCCAGCAGCTTAGTCTATGGCTACACCTTC
TRBJ2-2 | once | TRBV5-6 | - | CASSFVQGGTGELFF | TGTGCCAGCAGCTTCGTTCAGGGTGGTACCGGGGAGCTGTTTTTT
TRBJ2-7 | - | TRBV4-1 | - | CASSQDAKENYEQYF | TGCGCCAGCAGCCAAGATGCTAAGGAGAACTACGAGCAGTACTTC
TRBJ1-2 | - | TRBV5-4 | - | CASSSDGTDGYGYTF | TGTGCCAGCAGCTCGGACGGGACGGACGGCTATGGCTACACCTTC
TRBJ2-7 | - | TRBV5-1 | - | CASSLGTGGHNEQYF | TGCGCCAGCAGCTTGGGTACGGGTGGTCACAATGAGCAGTACTTC
TRBJ1-5 | many | TRBV6-1 | TRBD1 | CASSGGTDDSNQPQHF | TGTGCCAGCAGTGGGGGGACAGACGATAGCAATCAGCCCCAGCATTTT
TRBJ1-6 | many | TRBV28 | - | CASSEQGSSYNSPLHF | TGTGCCAGCAGCGAGCAGGGGTCCTCCTATAATTCACCCCTCCACTTT
TRBJ2-5 | few | TRBV4-1 | - | CASSQESGNGIKSQYF | TGCGCCAGCAGCCAAGAAAGCGGTAACGGGATAAAGTCCCAGTACTTC
TRBJ2-5 | many | TRBV6-1 | - | CASRHHGSATPTQYF | TGTGCCAGCAGACATCATGGATCTGCGACCCCTACCCAGTACTTC
TRBJ2-3 | many | TRBV30 | TRBD2 | CAWSPPSGGSYTQYF | TGTGCCTGGAGTCCCCCTAGCGGCGGATCTTATACGCAGTATTTT
TRBJ1-5 | - | TRBV4-2 | - | CASSQERVDNQPQHF | TGTGCCAGCAGCCAAGAAAGGGTAGACAATCAGCCCCAGCATTTT
TRBJ2-3 | - | TRBV29-1 | - | CSGKQTADTQYF | TGCAGCGGGAAGCAGACGGCAGATACGCAGTATTTT
TRBJ2-3 | many | TRBV2 | TRBD2 | CASNSGTSGRADTQYF | TGTGCCAGCAACTCCGGGACTAGCGGGCGGGCAGATACGCAGTATTTT
TRBJ2-1 | many | TRBV3-1 | - | CASSQDRRHNEQFF | TGTGCCAGCAGCCAAGATCGCAGACACAATGAGCAGTTCTTC
TRBJ2-3 | many | TRBV13 | - | CASSSRVGTDTQYF | TGTGCCAGCAGCTCGAGGGTCGGCACAGATACGCAGTATTTT
TRBJ1-5 | few | TRBV4-2 | - | CASSQGRSGGNQPQHF | TGTGCCAGCAGCCAAGGGCGCTCAGGTGGGAATCAGCCCCAGCATTTT
TRBJ1-1 | many | TRBV7-8 | - | CASSVSDSNTEAFF | TGTGCCAGCAGTGTGTCGGACAGCAACACTGAAGCTTTCTTT
TRBJ2-1 | - | TRBV28 | TRBD2 | CASRGGVGGPLPEQFF | TGTGCCAGCAGGGGGGGGGTGGGAGGGCCTCTCCCTGAGCAGTTCTTC
TRBJ2-1 | many | TRBV5-4 | TRBD2 | CASSFGLAVGNEQFF | TGTGCCAGCAGCTTCGGACTAGCGGTTGGTAATGAGCAGTTCTTC
TRBJ2-1 | - | TRBV20-1 | TRBD2 | CSARDWERETNEQFF | TGCAGTGCTAGAGATTGGGAGCGGGAGACAAATGAGCAGTTCTTC
TRBJ2-2 | few | TRBV7-2 | TRBD2 | CASRAGGAGELFF | TGTGCCAGCCGGGCGGGAGGGGCGGGGGAGCTGTTTTTT
TRBJ2-1 | few | TRBV20-1 | - | CSARWPPEQFF | TGCAGTGCTAGATGGCCTCCTGAGCAGTTCTTC
TRBJ1-1 | many | TRBV11-2 | - | CASSLEVKGTEAFF | TGTGCCAGCAGCCTAGAGGTTAAGGGGACTGAAGCTTTCTTT
TRBJ2-5 | many | TRBV6-1 | TRBD2 | CASSHPMGLAEETQYF | TGTGCCAGCAGCCACCCTATGGGACTAGCAGAAGAGACCCAGTACTTC
TRBJ2-7 | many | TRBV20-1 | TRBD2 | CSARETSGTFSYEQYF | TGCAGTGCTAGAGAAACTAGCGGGACCTTCTCCTACGAGCAGTACTTC
TRBJ1-5 | many | TRBV27 | - | CASSSYSGQGGQPQHF | TGTGCCAGCAGTTCCTACTCGGGACAAGGGGGACAGCCCCAGCATTTT
TRBJ1-2 | few | TRBV6-1 | TRBD1 | CASSYKGAGGYTF | TGTGCCAGCAGTTATAAGGGGGCCGGTGGCTACACCTTC
TRBJ2-1 | many | TRBV30 | - | CAWRRTVSSYNEQFF | TGTGCCTGGAGACGGACTGTTAGCTCCTACAATGAGCAGTTCTTC
TRBJ2-7 | many | TRBV7-9 | - | CASSLGPGTYEQYF | TGTGCCAGCAGCTTAGGTCCGGGGACCTACGAGCAGTACTTC
TRBJ2-7 | few | TRBV28 | TRBD2 | CASSPSLGSGNGRGNEQYF | TGTGCCAGCAGTCCCAGTCTGGGTAGCGGGAACGGTAGGGGCAACGAGCAGTACTTC
TRBJ2-3 | - | TRBV7-8 | - | CASSLAISGSNTDTQYF | TGTGCCAGCAGCTTAGCTATAAGCGGGTCAAACACAGATACGCAGTATTTT
TRBJ1-5 | few | TRBV19 | TRBD1 | CASQTGGYSNQPQHF | TGTGCCAGCCAGACAGGGGGTTATAGCAATCAGCCCCAGCATTTT
TRBJ2-7 | many | TRBV18 | TRBD2 | CASSPLGLAGPYEQYF | TGTGCCAGCTCACCACTTGGACTAGCGGGACCCTACGAGCAGTACTTC
TRBJ2-5 | many | TRBV19 | - | CASSINGLRGETQYF | TGTGCCAGTAGTATAAACGGGCTACGCGGGGAGACCCAGTACTTC
TRBJ2-1 | - | TRBV3-1 | TRBD2 | CASSQDSSGTYNEQFF | TGTGCCAGCAGCCAAGATTCTAGCGGGACATACAATGAGCAGTTCTTC
TRBJ2-7 | many | TRBV11-2 | - | CASSLPGRNREQYF | TGTGCCAGCAGCTTGCCCGGGAGAAACCGCGAGCAGTACTTC
TRBJ1-2 | many | TRBV2 | - | CASDRPSLPYGYTF | TGTGCCAGCGATCGGCCGTCCCTACCCTATGGCTACACCTTC
TRBJ1-1 | many | TRBV3-1 | TRBD1 | CASSQALGGGLNTEAFF | TGTGCCAGCAGCCAAGCGTTAGGGGGCGGGCTGAACACTGAAGCTTTCTTT
TRBJ2-1 | many | TRBV28 | TRBD2 | CASSLAGARNEQFF | TGTGCCAGCAGTTTAGCGGGAGCGAGAAATGAGCAGTTCTTC
TRBJ2-5 | few | TRBV11-2 | - | CASSGGRTGPQETQYF | TGTGCCAGCAGTGGCGGGAGGACAGGTCCCCAAGAGACCCAGTACTTC
TRBJ2-7 | - | TRBV7-3 | - | CASSLIRGHEQYF | TGTGCCAGCAGCTTAATCAGGGGCCACGAGCAGTACTTC
TRBJ2-7 | few | TRBV12-3/TRBV12-4 | - | CASSFQLSYYEQYF | TGTGCCAGCAGTTTTCAGTTATCTTACTACGAGCAGTACTTC
TRBJ2-5 | - | TRBV12-3/TRBV12-4 | - | CASSDEQGIQETKYF | TGTGCCAGCAGTGACGAACAGGGAATTCAGGAGACCAAGTACTTC
TRBJ2-3 | - | TRBV7-3 | TRBD2 | CASSLTRVAGVDTQYF | TGTGCCAGCAGCTTAACTCGGGTAGCGGGAGTCGATACGCAGTATTTT
TRBJ2-7 | many | TRBV29-1 | - | CSVEGAVTYEQYF | TGCAGCGTTGAAGGGGCAGTTACCTACGAGCAGTACTTC
TRBJ2-3 | - | TRBV3-1 | - | CASRDESSTDTQYF | TGTGCCAGCAGGGATGAATCTAGCACAGATACGCAGTATTTT
TRBJ2-6 | - | TRBV20-1 | TRBD1 | CSASRQGATGANVLTF | TGCAGTGCTAGTCGTCAGGGGGCGACTGGGGCCAACGTCCTGACTTTC
TRBJ2-1 | many | TRBV24-1 | TRBD2 | CATRKGLAGDTGYNEQFF | TGTGCCACCAGAAAGGGACTAGCGGGAGATACGGGCTACAATGAGCAGTTCTTC
TRBJ2-7 | many | TRBV4-1 | TRBD2 | CASTRVAGESREQYF | TGCGCCAGCACCCGGGTAGCGGGAGAATCGCGGGAGCAGTACTTC